The 15 T cell receptor beta chains below come from one sample, sequenced in a study of siplizumab effects on memory and regulatory T cells. Using immunoSEQ multiplex PCR, the repertoire was profiled, and TCRdb retains in-frame clones only, with some absent. This sample has 97,000 or so clones, with 80% to 95% found just once. The sequencing sample was made of CD4+ T cells sorted from blood. These receptors originate from a human donor in good health.

This chain connects TRBV19 to TRBJ1-5; D possibly corresponds to TRBD1 (5 bases). The CDR3 length is 14 residues. The germline CDR1 and CDR2 sequences are LNHDA and SQIVND (reference sequence). Trimming cost V 8 bases and J 2 bases, with 13 bases left between them. The CDR3 DNA follows: TGTGCCAGTGACCCCCGGGGCGGCAATCAGCCCCAGCATTTT. Amino acid sequence: CASDPRGGNQPQHF.

This chain uses TRBV30 with TRBJ1-1; D unresolved. The V end lost 3 bases, the J end lost 7 bases, and 12 bases lay between the germline ends. This CDR3 has 12 residues. From germline, CDR1 is GTSNPN and CDR2 SVGIG (reference sequence). This CDR3 is CAWRARVGEAFF. CDR3 nucleotides: TGTGCCTGGAGGGCGAGAGTTGGTGAAGCTTTCTTT.

This clone was recorded only once. Germline is not matched at one junction end, which may reflect a read error. This same CDR3 is encoded by further DNA sequences in the sample. The V gene is TRBV5-4, the J gene TRBJ2-3; D gene uncertain. CDR3 length: 14 amino acids. Germline loops: CDR1 SGHNT, CDR2 YYREEE (reference sequence). The CDR3 loop reads CASSLALKRDTQYF. CDR3 coding DNA: TGCGCCAGCAGCTTGGCCCTGAAAAGGGATACGCAGTATTTT.

The chain is built from TRBV15 and TRBJ2-4; 11 nucleotides agree with TRBD2. The V gene's germline CDR1 is LNHNV and CDR2 YYDKDF (reference sequence). J lost 0 bases, V lost 0 bases, and 7 bases had no gene match. CDR3 length equals 19 residues. The DNA of the CDR3 is TGTGCCACCAGCAGAGACCGTAGCGGGAGGGCCATAGCCAAAAACATTCAGTACTTC. It specifies CATSRDRSGRAIAKNIQYF.

The rearrangement joins TRBV2 to TRBJ2-7, with D maybe TRBD2 (5 bases). Germline V gene data show CDR1 as SNHLY and CDR2 as FYNNEI. This CDR3 spans 14 amino acids. Deletions cut 4 bases from V and 0 bases from J, with 10 bases between. The CDR3 DNA is TGTGCCAGCAGTGGGACTGATAACTCCTACGAGCAGTACTTC. Translating it yields CASSGTDNSYEQYF.

This chain links TRBV6-6 with TRBJ2-3; 13 bases align to TRBD2. Trimming removed 8 bases from V and 4 bases from J; junction bases left unmatched: 9. Germline V lookup: CDR1 MNHNY, CDR2 SVGAGI (reference sequence). The CDR3 is 16 amino acids. CDR3 residues: CASGELAGGPADTQYF. DNA of the CDR3: TGTGCCAGCGGAGAACTAGCGGGAGGGCCCGCAGATACGCAGTATTTT.

The rearrangement uses TRBV6-6 and TRBJ1-2; D remains unclear. Germline CDR1 and CDR2: MNHNY and SVGAGI (reference sequence). This CDR3 spans 11 amino acids. Trimming stripped 5 bases from V and 8 bases from J, with 9 bases between. The CDR3 sequence: CASSATRGYTF. The CDR3 DNA reads as TGTGCCAGCAGTGCGACACGCGGCTACACCTTC.

This chain links TRBV6-5 with TRBJ1-4; the D is unclear. This CDR3 comprises 15 residues. The V gene lost 3 bases and the J gene lost 5 bases, with 13 bases spanning the gap. CDR1 is MNHEY and CDR2 is SVGAGI in the germline V gene. The CDR3 sequence: CASSYSTPPNEKLFF. The CDR3 DNA sequence: TGTGCCAGCAGTTATTCGACTCCCCCGAATGAAAAACTGTTTTTT.

The chain combines TRBV2 with TRBJ2-6; D is ambiguous. Germline V gene sequence: CDR1 SNHLY, CDR2 FYNNEI. This CDR3 is built from 14 residues. V lost 4 bases, J lost 1 base, and 5 bases lay in between. The CDR3 bases are TGTGCCAGCAGTGCCAGGTCTGGGGCCAACGTCCTGACTTTC. Translating it yields CASSARSGANVLTF.

This clone has just a few counts. This specimen includes other DNA sequences encoding the same CDR3. This chain links TRBV2 with TRBJ2-7, with no clear D. The V gene's germline CDR1 is SNHLY and CDR2 FYNNEI. Trimming took 6 bases from V and 0 from J, leaving 15 bases between them. CDR3 length: 15 amino acids. Here the CDR3 reads CASSAGRQSSYEQYF. The DNA for the CDR3 is TGTGCCAGCAGCGCCGGGCGGCAGAGCTCCTACGAGCAGTACTTC.

The CDR3 nucleotides read TGCAGCGTTATAGCGGGAGGACTTAACACCGGGGAGCTGTTTTTT. Translation: CSVIAGGLNTGELFF. This chain uses TRBV29-1 with TRBJ2-2; TRBD2 matches 10 bases. V shed 5 bases, J shed 2 bases, and the junction held 5 bases outside the gene matches. CDR1 and CDR2 (germline): SQVTM, ANQGSEA. This CDR3 has 15 amino acids.

The chain has TRBV30 and TRBJ2-2; D gene ambiguous. This CDR3 is built from 14 residues. V was clipped by 2 bases and J by 0 bases, with 7 bases between them. Germline V gives CDR1 GTSNPN, CDR2 SVGIG (reference sequence). In DNA form, the CDR3 reads TGTGCCTGGAGTACCTATACGAACACCGGGGAGCTGTTTTTT. This gives the protein CAWSTYTNTGELFF.

V usage is TRBV6-6 and J usage is TRBJ2-7; 10 nucleotides line up with TRBD1. The germline gives CDR1 MNHNY, CDR2 SVGAGI (reference sequence). This CDR3 comprises 15 residues. V lost 5 bases and J lost 2; bases outside the gene matches: 6. CDR3 in amino acids: CASSAQTGGPYEQYF. The CDR3 DNA is TGTGCCAGCAGTGCCCAGACAGGGGGCCCCTACGAGCAGTACTTC.

The rearrangement uses TRBV25-1 and TRBJ2-2; 7 nucleotides match TRBD1. CDR3 length: 15 amino acids. The trim removed 6 bases at V and 3 bases at J, leaving 7 bases unmatched. CDR1 is MGHDK, CDR2 SYGVNS, per germline. The CDR3 is CASSYDRVDTGELFF. CDR3 DNA: TGTGCCAGCAGCTACGACAGGGTGGACACCGGGGAGCTGTTTTTT. Full variable domain (rest looked up from reference TRBV25-1 and TRBJ2-2): EADIYQTPRYLVIGTGKKITLECSQTMGHDKMYWYQQDPGMELHLIHYSYGVNSTEKGDLSSESTVSRIRTEHFPLTLESARPSHTSQYLCASSYDRVDTGELFFGEGSRLTVL.

The V gene is TRBV7-7, the J gene TRBJ2-3; D possibly corresponds to TRBD2 (6 bases). Germline CDR1 is SSHAT and CDR2 is FNYEAQ (reference sequence). The CDR3 runs to 16 residues. V shed 1 base and J shed 1 base, with 12 bases lying between them. The CDR3 loop is CASSLGPTGGTDTQYF. The CDR3 DNA sequence: TGTGCCAGCAGCTTAGGGCCGACGGGGGGCACAGATACGCAGTATTTT. The full variable domain, in which reference TRBV7-7 and TRBJ2-3 provide the parts outside the CDR3, is GAGVSQSPRYKVTKRGQDVTLRCDPISSHATLYWYQQALGQGPEFLTYFNYEAQPDKSGLPSDRFSAERPEGSISTLTIQRTEQRDSAMYRCASSLGPTGGTDTQYFGPGTRLTVL.